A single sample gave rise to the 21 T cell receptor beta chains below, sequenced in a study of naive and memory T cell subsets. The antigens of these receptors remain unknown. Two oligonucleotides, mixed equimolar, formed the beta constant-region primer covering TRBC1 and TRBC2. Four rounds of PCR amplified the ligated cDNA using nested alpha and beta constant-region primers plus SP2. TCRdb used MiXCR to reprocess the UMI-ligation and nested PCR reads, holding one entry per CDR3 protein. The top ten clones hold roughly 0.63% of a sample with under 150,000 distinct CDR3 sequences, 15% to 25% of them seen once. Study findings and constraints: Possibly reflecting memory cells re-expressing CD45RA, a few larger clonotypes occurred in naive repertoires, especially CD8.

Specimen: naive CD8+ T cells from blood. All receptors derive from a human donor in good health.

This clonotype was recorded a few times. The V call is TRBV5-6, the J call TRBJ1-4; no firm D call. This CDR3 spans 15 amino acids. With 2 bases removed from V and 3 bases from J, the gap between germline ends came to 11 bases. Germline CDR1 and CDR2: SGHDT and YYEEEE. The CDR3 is CASSFFVGPNEKLFF. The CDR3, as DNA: TGTGCCAGCAGCTTCTTTGTCGGCCCTAATGAAAAACTGTTTTTT.

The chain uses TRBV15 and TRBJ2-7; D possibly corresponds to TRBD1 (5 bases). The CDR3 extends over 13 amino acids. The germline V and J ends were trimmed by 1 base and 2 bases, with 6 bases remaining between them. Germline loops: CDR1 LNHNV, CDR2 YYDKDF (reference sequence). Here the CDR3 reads CATSRGQTYEQYF. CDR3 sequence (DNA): TGTGCCACCAGCAGAGGACAGACCTACGAGCAGTACTTC.

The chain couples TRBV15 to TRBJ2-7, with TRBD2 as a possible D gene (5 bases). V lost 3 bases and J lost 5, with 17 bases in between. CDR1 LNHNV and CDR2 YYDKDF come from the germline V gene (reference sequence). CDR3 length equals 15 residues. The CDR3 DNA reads TGTGCCACCAGCAGTTGGGAGCAGTTATCCCACGAGCAGTACTTC. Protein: CATSSWEQLSHEQYF.

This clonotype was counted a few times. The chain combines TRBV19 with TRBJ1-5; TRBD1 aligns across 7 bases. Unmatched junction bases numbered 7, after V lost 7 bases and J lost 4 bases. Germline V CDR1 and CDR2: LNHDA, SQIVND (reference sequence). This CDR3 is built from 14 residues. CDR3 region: CASIPGQTNQPQHF. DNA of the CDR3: TGTGCCAGTATCCCGGGACAGACTAATCAGCCCCAGCATTTT.

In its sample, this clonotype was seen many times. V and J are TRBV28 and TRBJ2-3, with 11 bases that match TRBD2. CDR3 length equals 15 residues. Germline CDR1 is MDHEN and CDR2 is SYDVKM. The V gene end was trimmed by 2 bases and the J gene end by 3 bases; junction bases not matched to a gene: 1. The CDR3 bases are TGTGCCAGCAGTTTACTAGCGGGAGGTACAGATACGCAGTATTTT. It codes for CASSLLAGGTDTQYF. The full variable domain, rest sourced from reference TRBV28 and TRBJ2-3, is DVKVTQSSRYLVKRTGEKVFLECVQDMDHENMFWYRQDPGLGLRLIYFSYDVKMKEKGDIPEGYSVSREKKERFSLILESASTNQTSMYLCASSLLAGGTDTQYFGPGTRLTVL.

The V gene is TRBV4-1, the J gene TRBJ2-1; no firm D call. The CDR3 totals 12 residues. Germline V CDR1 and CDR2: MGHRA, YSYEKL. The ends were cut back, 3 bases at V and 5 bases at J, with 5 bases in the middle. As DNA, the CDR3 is TGCGCCAGCAGCCAGTGGGACAATGAGCAGTTCTTC. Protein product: CASSQWDNEQFF.

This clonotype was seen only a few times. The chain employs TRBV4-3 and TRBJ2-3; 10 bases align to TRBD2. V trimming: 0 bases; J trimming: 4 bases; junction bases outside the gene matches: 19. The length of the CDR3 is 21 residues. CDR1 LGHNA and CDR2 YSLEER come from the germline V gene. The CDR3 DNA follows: TGCGCCAGCAGCCAAGAAATTGGGCTAGCGGGAGCCGGAGTGTACTCAGATACGCAGTATTTT. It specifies CASSQEIGLAGAGVYSDTQYF.

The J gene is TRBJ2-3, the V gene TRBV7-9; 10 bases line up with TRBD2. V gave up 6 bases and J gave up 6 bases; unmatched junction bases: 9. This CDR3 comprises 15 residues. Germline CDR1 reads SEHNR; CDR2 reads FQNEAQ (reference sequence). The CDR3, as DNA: TGTGCCAGCAGTCCGAGCGGGAGGGCCACCGATACGCAGTATTTT. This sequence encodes CASSPSGRATDTQYF. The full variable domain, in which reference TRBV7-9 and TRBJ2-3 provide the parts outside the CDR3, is DTGVSQNPRHKITKRGQNVTFRCDPISEHNRLYWYRQTLGQGPEFLTYFQNEAQLEKSRLLSDRFSAERPKGSFSTLEIQRTEQGDSAMYLCASSPSGRATDTQYFGPGTRLTVL.

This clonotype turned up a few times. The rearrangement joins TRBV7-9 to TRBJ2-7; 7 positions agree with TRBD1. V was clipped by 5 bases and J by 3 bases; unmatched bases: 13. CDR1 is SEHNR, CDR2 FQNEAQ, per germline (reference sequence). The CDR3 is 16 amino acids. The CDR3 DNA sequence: TGTGCCAGCAGCGACCCACAGGGGTCGAGATACTACGAGCAGTACTTC. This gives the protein CASSDPQGSRYYEQYF.

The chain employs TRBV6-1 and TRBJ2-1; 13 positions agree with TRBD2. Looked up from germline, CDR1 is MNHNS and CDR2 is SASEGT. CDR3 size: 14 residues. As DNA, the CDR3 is TGTACCTGCGGACTAGCGGGAGACTACAATGAGCAGTTCTTC. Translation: CTCGLAGDYNEQFF.

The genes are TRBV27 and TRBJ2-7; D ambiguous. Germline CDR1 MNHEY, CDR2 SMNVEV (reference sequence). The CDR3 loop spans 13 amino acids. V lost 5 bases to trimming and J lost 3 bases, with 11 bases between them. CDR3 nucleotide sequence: TGTGCCAGCAGTCCCAAAACGTACTACGAGCAGTACTTC. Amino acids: CASSPKTYYEQYF.

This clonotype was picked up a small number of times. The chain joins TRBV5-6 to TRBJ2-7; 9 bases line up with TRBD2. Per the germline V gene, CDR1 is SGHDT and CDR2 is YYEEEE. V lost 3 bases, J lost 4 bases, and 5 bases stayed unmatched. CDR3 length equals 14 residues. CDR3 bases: TGTGCCAGCAGCTGGACTAGCGCAACTTACGAGCAGTACTTC. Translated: CASSWTSATYEQYF.

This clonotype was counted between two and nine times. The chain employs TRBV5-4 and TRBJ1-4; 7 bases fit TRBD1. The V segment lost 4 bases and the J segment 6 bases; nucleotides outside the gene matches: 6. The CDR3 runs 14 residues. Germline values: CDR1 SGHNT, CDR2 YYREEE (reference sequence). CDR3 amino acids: CASSDNRGDEKLFF. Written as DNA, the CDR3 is TGTGCCAGCAGCGATAACAGGGGCGATGAAAAACTGTTTTTT.

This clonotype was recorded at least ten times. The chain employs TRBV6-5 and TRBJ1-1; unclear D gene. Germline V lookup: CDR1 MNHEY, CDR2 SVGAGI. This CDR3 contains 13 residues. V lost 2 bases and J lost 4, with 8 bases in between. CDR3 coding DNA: TGTGCCAGCAGTTACGGGGTCGGCACTGAAGCTTTCTTT. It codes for CASSYGVGTEAFF.

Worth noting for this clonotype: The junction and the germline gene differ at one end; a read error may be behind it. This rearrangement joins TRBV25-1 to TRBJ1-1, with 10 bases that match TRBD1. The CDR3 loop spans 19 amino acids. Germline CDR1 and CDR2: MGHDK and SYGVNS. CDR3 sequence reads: CASREYIPGTGAMNTEAFF. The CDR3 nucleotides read TGTGCCAGCAGAGAATATATTCCCGGGACAGGGGCCATGAACACTGAAGCTTTCTTT. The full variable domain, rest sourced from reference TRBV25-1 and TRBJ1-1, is EADIYQTPRYLVIGTGKKITLECSQTMGHDKMYWYQQDPGMELHLIHYSYGVNSTEKGDLSSESTVSRIRTEHFPLTLESARPSHTSQYLCASREYIPGTGAMNTEAFFGQGTRLTVV.

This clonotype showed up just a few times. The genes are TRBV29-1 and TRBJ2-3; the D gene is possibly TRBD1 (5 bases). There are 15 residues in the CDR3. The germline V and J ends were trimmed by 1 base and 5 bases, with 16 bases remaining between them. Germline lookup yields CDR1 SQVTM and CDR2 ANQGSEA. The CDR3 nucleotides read TGCAGCGTTGAAGCTCCCGACAGTCCCGGAGATACGCAGTATTTT. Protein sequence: CSVEAPDSPGDTQYF.

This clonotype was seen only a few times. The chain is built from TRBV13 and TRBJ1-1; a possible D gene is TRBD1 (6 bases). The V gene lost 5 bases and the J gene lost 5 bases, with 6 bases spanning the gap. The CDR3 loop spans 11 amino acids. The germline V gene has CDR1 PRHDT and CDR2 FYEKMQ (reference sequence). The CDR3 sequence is CASSGQTEAFF. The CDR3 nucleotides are TGTGCCAGCAGCGGACAGACTGAAGCTTTCTTT.

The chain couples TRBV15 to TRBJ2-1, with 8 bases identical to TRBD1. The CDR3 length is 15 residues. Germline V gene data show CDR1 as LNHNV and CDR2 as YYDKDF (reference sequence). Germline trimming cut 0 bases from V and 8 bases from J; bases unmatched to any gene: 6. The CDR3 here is CATSRERTGSDEQFF. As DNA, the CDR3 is TGTGCCACCAGCAGAGAGCGGACAGGGTCGGATGAGCAGTTCTTC.

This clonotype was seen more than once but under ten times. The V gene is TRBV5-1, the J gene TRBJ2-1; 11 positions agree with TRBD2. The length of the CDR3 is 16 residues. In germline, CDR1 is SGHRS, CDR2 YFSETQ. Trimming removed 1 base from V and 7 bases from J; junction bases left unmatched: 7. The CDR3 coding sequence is TGCGCCAGCAGCTTGTTACTAGCGGGAGAGGGTAATGAGCAGTTCTTC. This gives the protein CASSLLLAGEGNEQFF.

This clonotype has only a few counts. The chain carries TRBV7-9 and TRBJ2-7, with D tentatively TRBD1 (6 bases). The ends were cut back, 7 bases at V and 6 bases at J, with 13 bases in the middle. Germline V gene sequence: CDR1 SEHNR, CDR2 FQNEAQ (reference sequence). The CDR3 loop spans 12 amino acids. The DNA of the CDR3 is TGTGCCAGCACCGAAGACAGGCGCGAGCAGTACTTC. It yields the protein CASTEDRREQYF.

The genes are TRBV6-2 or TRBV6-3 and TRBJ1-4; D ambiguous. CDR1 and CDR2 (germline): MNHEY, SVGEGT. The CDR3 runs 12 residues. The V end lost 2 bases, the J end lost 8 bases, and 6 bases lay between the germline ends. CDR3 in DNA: TGTGCCAGCAGTTACAGTTTGGAAAAACTGTTTTTT. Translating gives CASSYSLEKLFF.